A selection of T cell receptor beta chains follows, all from one sample in a study of OX40 agonist ivuxolimab in advanced cancers. Sequencing used immunoSEQ multiplex PCR; TCRdb keeps in-frame clones, though not all of them. The sample lists some 63,000 clones, approximately 94% occurring once. The sample consisted of CD4+ or CD8+ T cells sorted from blood, taken in a trial of the OX40 agonist ivuxolimab. These receptors were obtained from an adult with an advanced solid tumor such as melanoma, head and neck, liver or kidney cancer. Each CDR3 is given with its conserved first and last residue. The order of the fields is D gene, clone size, V gene, J gene, CDR3 protein, CDR3 DNA. The D gene is left open where the match is weak. Rows give clone size only sometimes, using once, few, many, or a class for an expanded clone.

NA	once	TRBV27	TRBJ2-7	CASSLFGGKYYEQYF	TGTGCCAGCAGTTTATTTGGCGGAAAGTACTACGAGCAGTACTTC
NA	NA	TRBV9	TRBJ2-2	CASSVGVGEVAGELFF	TGTGCCAGCAGCGTAGGGGTAGGGGAAGTAGCCGGGGAGCTGTTTTTT
NA	many	TRBV25-1	TRBJ1-5	CASSVGHPDSNQPQHF	TGTGCCAGCAGTGTGGGACACCCGGATAGCAATCAGCCCCAGCATTTT
NA	NA	TRBV21-1	TRBJ2-3	CASSPRTGEKDSTDTQYF	TGTGCCAGCAGCCCTCGGACAGGGGAAAAAGACAGCACAGATACGCAGTATTTT
NA	NA	TRBV15	TRBJ1-5	CATSRGREIGNQPQHF	TGTGCCACCAGCAGAGGCAGGGAAATCGGGAATCAGCCCCAGCATTTT
TRBD1	NA	TRBV5-6	TRBJ2-7	CASSAGQGGYEQYF	TGTGCCAGCAGCGCAGGACAGGGCGGCTACGAGCAGTACTTC
NA	NA	TRBV9	TRBJ2-1	CASSVAAGSSYNEQFF	TGTGCCAGCAGCGTAGCTGCCGGGAGCTCCTACAATGAGCAGTTCTTC
TRBD1	NA	TRBV14	TRBJ2-7	CASSQDPTGAYEQYF	TGTGCCAGCAGCCAAGACCCGACAGGGGCCTACGAGCAGTACTTC
NA	NA	TRBV9	TRBJ1-1	CASSAVAVGGSNTEAFF	TGTGCCAGCAGCGCCGTGGCCGTGGGGGGCAGTAACACTGAAGCTTTCTTT
NA	NA	TRBV11-3	TRBJ2-3	CASSLDGWSGADTQYF	TGTGCCAGCAGCTTAGATGGGTGGTCGGGCGCAGATACGCAGTATTTT
NA	NA	TRBV28	TRBJ2-3	CASSYQSSVDTQYF	TGTGCCAGCAGTTACCAGTCTTCGGTGGATACGCAGTATTTT
TRBD2	NA	TRBV11-3	TRBJ2-1	CASSFGRTSRDEQFF	TGTGCCAGCAGCTTTGGCCGGACTAGCAGGGATGAGCAGTTCTTC
TRBD2	NA	TRBV9	TRBJ2-1	CASSIKGLAINEQFF	TGTGCCAGCAGCATTAAAGGACTAGCGATAAATGAGCAGTTCTTC
NA	NA	TRBV4-3	TRBJ2-7	CASSQSDRDWYYEQYF	TGCGCCAGCAGCCAATCGGACCGGGACTGGTACTACGAGCAGTACTTC
NA	once	TRBV13	TRBJ2-3	CASSLGRGYTDTQYF	TGTGCCAGCAGCTTGGGCAGGGGATACACAGATACGCAGTATTTT
TRBD2	NA	TRBV6-5	TRBJ2-3	CASSPGLAGPDTQYF	TGTGCCAGCAGCCCGGGACTAGCGGGTCCAGATACGCAGTATTTT
NA	NA	TRBV7-9	TRBJ2-1	CASSLGGPYNEQFF	TGTGCCAGCAGCTTGGGGGGTCCCTACAATGAGCAGTTCTTC
NA	NA	TRBV5-4	TRBJ2-7	CASSPRGDEYEQYF	TGTGCCAGCAGCCCGAGGGGGGATGAATACGAGCAGTACTTC
TRBD2	NA	TRBV30	TRBJ2-1	CAWGLAGDEFF	TGTGCCTGGGGACTAGCGGGAGATGAGTTCTTC
NA	NA	TRBV7-9	TRBJ2-7	CASSDGPAYEQYF	TGTGCCAGCAGCGATGGACCCGCCTACGAGCAGTACTTC
TRBD2	NA	TRBV7-9	TRBJ2-7	CASSFGLAGNEQYF	TGTGCCAGCAGCTTTGGGCTAGCGGGAAACGAGCAGTACTTC
TRBD2	NA	TRBV9	TRBJ2-1	CASSPSGSDLDEQFF	TGTGCCAGCAGCCCGAGCGGGAGTGATTTGGATGAGCAGTTCTTC
TRBD2	NA	TRBV5-6	TRBJ2-1	CASSLDMTSGYNEQFF	TGTGCCAGCAGCTTGGATATGACTAGCGGTTACAATGAGCAGTTCTTC
NA	NA	TRBV13	TRBJ2-6	CASSLKSGRPGANVLTF	TGTGCCAGCAGCTTAAAGTCAGGTCGGCCCGGGGCCAACGTCCTGACTTTC
TRBD1	NA	TRBV7-9	TRBJ1-2	CASSSSDRELWGYTF	TGTGCCAGCAGCTCTAGCGACAGGGAGCTATGGGGCTACACCTTC
NA	NA	TRBV11-1	TRBJ2-7	CASSYETGSSSYEQYF	TGTGCCAGCAGCTACGAGACGGGGAGTTCCTCCTACGAGCAGTACTTC
TRBD2	NA	TRBV6-5	TRBJ2-1	CASSYFSGLDNEQFF	TGTGCCAGCAGTTACTTTTCCGGACTAGACAATGAGCAGTTCTTC
TRBD2	NA	TRBV14	TRBJ2-2	CASSHWTSGRRTGELFF	TGTGCCAGCAGCCATTGGACTAGCGGGAGAAGGACCGGGGAGCTGTTTTTT
TRBD2	NA	TRBV5-6	TRBJ2-7	CASSLDQPSGSQYSYEQYF	TGTGCCAGCAGCCTGGACCAGCCCAGCGGGAGCCAATACTCCTACGAGCAGTACTTC
NA	NA	TRBV13	TRBJ1-2	CASSLERGGYTF	TGTGCCAGCAGCTTAGAGCGCGGAGGCTACACCTTC
TRBD1	NA	TRBV7-9	TRBJ1-4	CASSSLGGTDNEKLFF	TGTGCCAGCAGCTCCCTGGGGGGGACAGATAATGAAAAACTGTTTTTT
NA	NA	TRBV7-9	TRBJ1-4	CASRQDSANEKLFF	TGTGCCAGCAGACAGGACAGCGCTAATGAAAAACTGTTTTTT
TRBD1	NA	TRBV5-1	TRBJ2-7	CASSPGQGAYEQYF	TGCGCCAGCAGCCCCGGACAGGGAGCCTACGAGCAGTACTTC
NA	NA	TRBV6-1	TRBJ2-1	CASSEVSGQDSYNEQFF	TGTGCCAGCAGTGAAGTAAGTGGTCAGGACTCCTACAATGAGCAGTTCTTC
TRBD2	NA	TRBV7-2	TRBJ2-7	CASSVLAGVHYEQYF	TGTGCCAGCAGCGTCCTAGCGGGGGTTCACTACGAGCAGTACTTC
TRBD1	NA	TRBV9	TRBJ2-7	CASSASGQINEQYF	TGTGCCAGCAGCGCTTCGGGACAGATAAACGAGCAGTACTTC
NA	NA	TRBV30	TRBJ2-7	CAWSVGPARGYEQYF	TGTGCCTGGAGTGTCGGCCCCGCGAGGGGCTACGAGCAGTACTTC
TRBD1	NA	TRBV7-9	TRBJ1-1	CASSADRDTEAFF	TGTGCCAGCAGCGCAGACAGGGACACTGAAGCTTTCTTT
TRBD2	NA	TRBV9	TRBJ2-3	CASSLGSGLAGGPLTDTQYF	TGTGCCAGCAGCTTAGGTTCGGGGCTAGCGGGAGGGCCTCTCACAGATACGCAGTATTTT
NA	NA	TRBV5-4	TRBJ2-1	CAGLVNNEQFF	TGTGCTGGGCTAGTTAACAATGAGCAGTTCTTC
NA	NA	TRBV19	TRBJ1-3	CASKARQGLGFGNTIYF	TGTGCCAGTAAGGCGCGTCAGGGACTGGGGTTTGGAAACACCATATATTTT
NA	once	TRBV7-6	TRBJ2-1	CASSPRNDGHNYNEQFF	TGTGCCAGCAGCCCCCGGAATGATGGACACAACTACAATGAGCAGTTCTTC
NA	NA	TRBV2	TRBJ1-1	CASSADGNTEAFF	TGTGCCAGCAGTGCGGACGGGAACACTGAAGCTTTCTTT
NA	NA	TRBV9	TRBJ2-7	CASSPGRSYEQYF	TGTGCCAGCAGCCCCGGGCGTTCCTACGAGCAGTACTTC
TRBD1	NA	TRBV6-5	TRBJ1-2	CATTGGYGYTF	TGTGCCACCACAGGGGGCTATGGCTACACCTTC
NA	NA	TRBV28	TRBJ1-2	CASSPPYYGYTF	TGTGCCAGCAGTCCTCCCTACTATGGCTACACCTTC
NA	NA	TRBV27	TRBJ2-3	CASSLWEADTQYF	TGTGCCAGCAGTTTATGGGAGGCAGATACGCAGTATTTT
TRBD2	once	TRBV4-3	TRBJ2-7	CASSPLAGGPSNEQYF	TGCGCCAGCAGCCCATTAGCGGGAGGGCCAAGCAACGAGCAGTACTTC
NA	NA	TRBV15	TRBJ1-2	CATSPRTAYGYTF	TGTGCCACCAGCCCCAGGACAGCCTATGGCTACACCTTC
NA	once	TRBV4-2	TRBJ2-7	CASSQDREWGYEQYF	TGTGCCAGCAGCCAAGATCGGGAGTGGGGCTACGAGCAGTACTTC
TRBD1	NA	TRBV6-5	TRBJ2-7	CASSPGTEYYEQYF	TGTGCCAGCAGCCCCGGGACAGAGTACTACGAGCAGTACTTC
TRBD2	NA	TRBV7-3	TRBJ2-1	CASSLGLAGGGLGEQFF	TGTGCCAGCAGCCTGGGACTAGCGGGAGGGGGTCTCGGTGAGCAGTTCTTC
NA	NA	TRBV5-1	TRBJ2-7	CASSLENDYEQYF	TGCGCCAGCAGCTTGGAAAACGACTACGAGCAGTACTTC
NA	NA	TRBV11-2	TRBJ1-2	CASSLGVQGIAYGYTF	TGTGCCAGCAGCTTAGGAGTACAGGGAATAGCCTATGGCTACACCTTC
NA	once	TRBV18	TRBJ1-3	CASSPPFSGAGGNTIYF	TGTGCCAGCTCACCACCGTTTTCGGGGGCAGGCGGAAACACCATATATTTT
NA	NA	TRBV11-2	TRBJ1-3	CASSLGPGKAGNTIYF	TGTGCCAGCAGCTTAGGACCGGGAAAGGCAGGAAACACCATATATTTT
NA	NA	TRBV5-6	TRBJ1-2	CASSLASQSHYGYTF	TGTGCCAGCAGCTTGGCCTCACAGTCCCACTATGGCTACACCTTC
NA	NA	TRBV7-9	TRBJ2-7	CASSFGGEGYEQYF	TGTGCCAGCAGCTTTGGGGGAGAGGGGTACGAGCAGTACTTC
NA	NA	TRBV28	TRBJ1-6	CASSRQDVSSPLHF	TGTGCCAGCAGCCGCCAGGACGTTAGTTCACCCCTCCACTTT
TRBD2	NA	TRBV29-1	TRBJ2-1	CSAEGLVNEQFF	TGCAGCGCAGAGGGACTAGTTAATGAGCAGTTCTTC